This T cell receptor (beta chain) came from a study of memory CD4+ T cells and cytomegalovirus serostatus. General study results and limits: Each of approximately 70 CMV-associated TCRbeta sequences occurred in one to five individuals.

The sort gate was single viable CD3+CD4+CD8-CD45RO+ cells for memory CD4+ T cells. Serostatus was set by detecting CMV pp150, pp28, p38, p52 IgG. CD4+ T cells were isolated by positive magnetic selection. About this clone itself: Its antigen is unidentified.

In the source study's methods: Out-of-frame sequences were removed, leaving around 2.2 million distinct TCRbeta sequences. Clones were sequenced by immunoSEQ multiplex PCR, and TCRdb holds only the in-frame ones, with some missing. V, J and clone size are taken as reported in that table, and D and trimming were inferred from the DNA itself. The sample shows roughly 49,000 clones, roughly 80% of them seen only once. Germline CDR1 reads SGHRS; CDR2 reads YFSETQ. The germline V and J ends were trimmed by 6 bases and 1 base, with 16 bases remaining between them. CDR3 length equals 15 residues. This TCR derives from an adult in good health and CMV-seronegative. Sequencing input: memory CD4+ T cells from blood. V and J are TRBV5-1 and TRBJ2-5; D is possibly TRBD1 (5 bases). This chain's CDR3 is CASKVHGDSQETQYF. Written as DNA, the CDR3 is TGCGCCAGCAAAGTCCACGGCGACAGCCAAGAGACCCAGTACTTC.